This T cell receptor (beta chain) was profiled in a study of CD8 T cells in Susac syndrome (dated by TCRdb to about 2019). The study in broad terms: Repertoire sequencing was used to test whether CD8+ T cell activation and differentiation in Susac syndrome was antigen driven. Clonality of the CD8+ T cell repertoire was compared between about a dozen healthy donors, around 14 Susac syndrome patients and around 16 multiple sclerosis patients.

Broad study findings and their caveats: The number of individuals in the TCR sequencing and HLA analysis was recognized as being relatively small.

RNA was extracted using the RNeasy kit, and roughly 0.5 to 1 microgram was reverse transcribed with random hexamers. The immunoSEQ multiplex PCR assay, covering 54 Vbeta and 13 Jbeta segments, was used to amplify TCR beta CDR3 regions. PCR amplification bias was corrected using a synthetic template baseline for primer optimization and computational correction. The authors' analysis ran thus. Only productive sequences were kept, with reads annotated to V, D and J genes according to IMGT and analyzed in immunoSEQ Analyzer. Clonality was calculated as one minus the Shannon entropy normalized by log2 of the number of productive unique sequences. For each patient and control, public and private clones were evaluated within the 100 most prevalent clones. Clones were defined as Susac-specific if absent from the healthy and MS cohorts, from some 1,000 published viral clones and from other ImmuneACCESS disease sequences. TCRdb reprocessing: public reads trimmed at Q25 with fastp, clones called with MiXCR, in-frame beta chains kept. For every CDR3 protein sequence, its rows merge into one entry that carries the most common genes and DNA. In this record, the V and J calls reflect TCRdb's handling and not the investigators' own analysis. For this sample there are more than 100,000 distinct CDR3 sequences; around 80% appear just once. The top ten clonotypes cover more than 0.5% of the sample.

The CDR3 runs 17 residues from the cysteine to the phenylalanine. Just the 51-base CDR3 DNA is kept, in frame starting at base 1. The germline V gene provides CDR1 SGHAT and CDR2 FQNNGV. A distance of 20 bases separates the germline ends of V and J, which lose 5 bases and 2 bases respectively. On this clonotype: Its specific antigen is unknown. No quality values exist for individual bases; no much larger clone is one base distant.

Peripheral blood CD8+ and CD4+ T cells from healthy donors, Susac syndrome patients and multiple sclerosis patients were profiled by high-throughput TCR beta sequencing. The multiple sclerosis controls were treatment-naive patients who had stable or active relapsing-remitting disease and met the revised McDonald criteria. Bulk CD8+ and CD4+ T cells were purified by magnetic negative isolation, while CD8+ TEMRA cells were enriched using FACS. Blood was collected in EDTA tubes and processed within 24 hours, with PBMCs isolated through density gradient centrifugation. PBMCs intended for TCR sequencing were cryopreserved in liquid nitrogen and thawed later in a water bath at 37 degrees C. The sorted or isolated CD4+, CD8+ and CD8+ TEMRA cells had a purity of 90% or higher.

This receptor was taken from a human donor with multiple sclerosis. Sequenced material: CD8+ T cells from PBMCs. The sequence links TRBV11-2 to TRBJ2-3; D gene: possibly TRBD2, on 6 matching bases. The encoded CDR3 is CASSPPGGIRFTDTQYF. The bases are TGTGCCAGCAGCCCCCCAGGAGGGATACGCTTCACAGATACGCAGTATTTT.